What follows are 24 T cell receptor beta chains derived from one specimen sequenced in a study of blood T cell repertoires in COVID-19. Libraries were prepared by immunoSEQ multiplex PCR; TCRdb keeps only in-frame clonotypes and omits some of them. The sample records roughly 200,000 clones, 85% to 90% being singletons. Specimen: PBMCs or T cells enriched from blood (not recorded which). The receptors derive from a man aged 25 to 40 who had recovered from COVID-19.

The rearrangement joins TRBV30 to TRBJ2-7; 8 bases agree with TRBD2. This CDR3 has 16 amino acids. Germline values: CDR1 GTSNPN, CDR2 SVGIG (reference sequence). V was clipped by 3 bases and J by 0 bases; unmatched bases: 10. The CDR3 bases are TGTGCCTGGAGCCCGGGGGGGGCACTTATCTCCTACGAGCAGTACTTC. Its protein product is CAWSPGGALISYEQYF.

The chain joins TRBV18 to TRBJ2-7; TRBD2 matches 7 bases. The CDR3 has 15 residues. The germline gives CDR1 KGHSH, CDR2 LQKENI. V lost 5 bases to trimming and J lost 4 bases; unmatched junction nucleotides: 11. The CDR3 loop reads CASSTPGGSLYEQYF. CDR3 in DNA: TGTGCCAGCTCAACCCCGGGAGGATCCCTTTACGAGCAGTACTTC.

This rearrangement joins TRBV27 to TRBJ2-1; D unresolved. V lost 8 bases and J lost 0, with 11 bases in between. Germline CDR1 MNHEY, CDR2 SMNVEV (reference sequence). The CDR3 has 14 residues. CDR3 sequence: CASRVLYSYNEQFF. CDR3 in DNA: TGTGCCAGCCGGGTATTATACTCCTACAATGAGCAGTTCTTC.

The chain uses TRBV6-2 or TRBV6-3 and TRBJ1-2; D is uncertain. Germline V lookup: CDR1 MNHEY, CDR2 SVGEGT. Trimming left V 0 bases short and J 8 bases short, with 16 bases between. There are 15 residues in the CDR3. CDR3 sequence: CASSYSEVNYAGYTF. CDR3 coding DNA: TGTGCCAGCAGTTACTCTGAAGTAAACTATGCCGGCTACACCTTC.

V gene TRBV7-9 combines with J gene TRBJ2-2; D remains ambiguous. V dropped 9 bases and J dropped 4 bases, with 12 bases sitting between them. Germline CDR1 and CDR2: SEHNR and FQNEAQ (reference sequence). This CDR3 is 13 amino acids long. The CDR3 region has the DNA TGTGCCAGTGCTTTCTCGGGCACCGGGGAGCTGTTTTTT. Translated: CASAFSGTGELFF.

The rearrangement uses TRBV5-6 and TRBJ2-3, with 8 bases lining up with TRBD1. The CDR3 totals 15 residues. The germline V gene has CDR1 SGHDT and CDR2 YYEEEE. With 6 bases clipped from V and 6 bases from J, the junction kept 12 bases outside the gene matches. CDR3 bases: TGTGCCAGCAACCGACAGGGGAAAAAGGCTGATACGCAGTATTTT. Translated: CASNRQGKKADTQYF.

This chain joins TRBV19 and TRBJ2-2, with TRBD2 matching 12 bases. Unmatched junction bases numbered 7, after V lost 4 bases and J lost 4 bases. Germline CDR1 LNHDA, CDR2 SQIVND (reference sequence). The CDR3 extends over 17 amino acids. CDR3 sequence reads: CASSRTSGGTTTGELFF. CDR3 DNA: TGTGCCAGTAGTAGAACTAGCGGGGGGACCACCACCGGGGAGCTGTTTTTT.

This sequence joins TRBV5-4 and TRBJ1-1; 7 positions match TRBD1. CDR1 and CDR2 (germline): SGHNT, YYREEE (reference sequence). V shed 1 base and J 11 bases; nucleotides not matched to a gene: 17. This CDR3 region has 16 residues. The CDR3 nucleotides read TGTGCCAGCAGCTTGTACCGTGGGGGAGTGCAGGGGGTGGCTTTCTTT. Protein: CASSLYRGGVQGVAFF.

The genes are TRBV18 and TRBJ1-2; TRBD1 might be the D (5 bases). The CDR3 has 14 amino acids. V lost 4 bases and J 0 bases, leaving 9 bases between the germline ends. Germline lookup yields CDR1 KGHSH and CDR2 LQKENI. The DNA for the CDR3 is TGTGCCAGCTCACAGGGGCGAACTAACTATGGCTACACCTTC. Its translation is CASSQGRTNYGYTF.

This chain links TRBV28 with TRBJ2-7; 11 bases align to TRBD2. The V segment lost 4 bases and the J segment 4 bases; nucleotides outside the gene matches: 9. The CDR3 runs 16 residues. The germline V gene encodes CDR1 MDHEN and CDR2 SYDVKM. The CDR3, as DNA: TGTGCCAGCAGTTCCGTACTTAGCGGGAGGGATTACGAGCAGTACTTC. Its translation: CASSSVLSGRDYEQYF.

The chain combines TRBV2 with TRBJ1-2, with no clear D. The CDR3 loop spans 14 amino acids. Germline V CDR1 and CDR2: SNHLY, FYNNEI. The V gene lost 2 bases and the J gene lost 0 bases, with 7 bases spanning the gap. Written as DNA, the CDR3 is TGTGCCAGCAGTGAAAATACGGCTAACTATGGCTACACCTTC. Its translation: CASSENTANYGYTF.

The CDR3 DNA follows: TGTGCCACCAGCAGAGATTTGACAGGGTCATATAATTCACCCCTCCACTTT. It specifies CATSRDLTGSYNSPLHF. The gene calls are TRBV15 and TRBJ1-6; 7 nucleotides line up with TRBD1. CDR1 LNHNV and CDR2 YYDKDF come from the germline V gene (reference sequence). With V trimmed by 0 bases and J by 4 bases, 6 bases remained unmatched. The CDR3 covers 17 residues. Full variable domain (remainder filled in from reference TRBV15 and TRBJ1-6): DAMVIQNPRYQVTQFGKPVTLSCSQTLNHNVMYWYQQKSSQAPKLLFHYYDKDFNNEADTPDNFQSRRPNTSFCFLDIRSPGLGDTAMYLCATSRDLTGSYNSPLHFGNGTRLTVT.

J is TRBJ1-3 and V is TRBV7-8, with 7 bases identical to TRBD1. Germline assignment: CDR1 SGHVS and CDR2 FQNEAQ. There are 18 residues in the CDR3. Trimming removed 5 bases from V and 2 bases from J; junction bases left unmatched: 15. The CDR3 nucleotides read TGTGCCAGCAGCCTGACAGGGACCCGAAGGAATACTGGAAACACCATATATTTT. Protein: CASSLTGTRRNTGNTIYF.

The chain couples TRBV19 to TRBJ1-2, with 7 nucleotides matching TRBD1. The CDR3 totals 14 residues. Germline assignment: CDR1 LNHDA and CDR2 SQIVND (reference sequence). The V and J ends lost 4 bases and 2 bases, in that order; junction bases with no gene match: 4. This CDR3 is CASSTGQPNYGYTF. The CDR3 DNA is TGTGCCAGTAGTACGGGACAGCCAAACTATGGCTACACCTTC.

This clone was detected only once. The chain uses TRBV5-4 and TRBJ2-1; 8 bases match TRBD2. CDR1 is SGHNT, CDR2 YYREEE, per germline (reference sequence). This CDR3 is 15 amino acids long. Unmatched junction bases numbered 8, after V lost 5 bases and J lost 4 bases. CDR3 amino acids: CASSRPGGGYNEQFF. The DNA of the CDR3 is TGTGCCAGCAGTCGTCCGGGGGGGGGATACAATGAGCAGTTCTTC.

The chain combines TRBV2 with TRBJ1-1; the D is unclear. Deletions cut 6 bases from V and 0 bases from J, with 8 bases between. There are 13 residues in the CDR3. In germline, CDR1 is SNHLY, CDR2 FYNNEI. CDR3 nucleotide sequence: TGTGCCAGCAGAGACAACATGAACACTGAAGCTTTCTTT. Protein product: CASRDNMNTEAFF.

In the case of this clone: The junction departs from germline at one end; a sequencing error may be responsible. The chain has TRBV23-1 and TRBJ2-7; 9 nucleotides match TRBD1. TRBV23-1 is an ORF, with its function uncertain. The CDR3 extends over 15 amino acids. The CDR3 DNA follows: TGCGCCAGCAGTCTATCGATTAAGACGACAGGGGGAAGTGGCTTC. Translation gives CASSLSIKTTGGSGF.

The rearrangement links TRBV19 to TRBJ1-1; TRBD1 matches 7 bases. The CDR3 length is 16 residues. The V and J ends lost 3 bases and 7 bases, in that order; junction bases with no gene match: 14. Germline V gives CDR1 LNHDA, CDR2 SQIVND (reference sequence). As DNA, the CDR3 is TGTGCCAGTAGTATCCTACAGGGGAAAGGCTTAGGTGAAGCTTTCTTT. As protein: CASSILQGKGLGEAFF.

This chain links TRBV6-2 or TRBV6-3 with TRBJ2-3, with 9 bases aligning to TRBD2. Germline V gives CDR1 MNHEY, CDR2 SVGEGT. The CDR3 is 16 amino acids. The V gene end was trimmed by 2 bases and the J gene end by 3 bases; junction bases not matched to a gene: 6. CDR3 region: CASSYVSGSGTDTQYF. The DNA of the CDR3 is TGTGCCAGCAGTTACGTTAGCGGGAGTGGGACAGATACGCAGTATTTT.

In this sample, this clone turned up once. The CDR3 reads CASLMSGELFF. The CDR3 bases are TGTGCCAGCTTAATGTCCGGGGAGCTGTTTTTT. V and J are TRBV19 and TRBJ2-2; unclear D gene. Deletions cut 9 bases from V and 6 bases from J, with 8 bases between. The CDR3 covers 11 residues. Germline lookup yields CDR1 LNHDA and CDR2 SQIVND (reference sequence).

V gene TRBV4-3 combines with J gene TRBJ1-2; a possible D gene is TRBD1 (6 bases). The ends were cut back, 3 bases at V and 5 bases at J, with 16 bases in the middle. This CDR3 is built from 15 residues. Per germline, CDR1 LGHNA and CDR2 YSLEER. CDR3 DNA sequence: TGCGCCAGCAGCCATGAACCTACAGGGTATTATGGCTACACCTTC. Its protein product is CASSHEPTGYYGYTF.

The V call is TRBV2, the J call TRBJ1-6, with D maybe TRBD1 (6 bases). This CDR3 is built from 15 residues. V lost 0 bases, J lost 18 bases, and 21 bases lay in between. Germline V lookup: CDR1 SNHLY, CDR2 FYNNEI. The CDR3 here is CASSEALDRSLAHHF. The CDR3 bases are TGTGCCAGCAGTGAAGCGCTTGACAGGTCCTTAGCTCACCACTTT.

For this clone: The identical CDR3 is also encoded by other nucleotide sequences in the sample. This sequence joins TRBV7-9 and TRBJ1-1; 7 nucleotides agree with TRBD1. J lost 0 bases, V lost 1 base, and 2 bases had no gene match. This CDR3 region has 15 residues. In germline, CDR1 is SEHNR, CDR2 FQNEAQ (reference sequence). DNA of the CDR3: TGTGCCAGCAGCTTAGGACAGGGATTGAACACTGAAGCTTTCTTT. Amino acid sequence: CASSLGQGLNTEAFF.

This clone was detected only once. The V and J genes are TRBV7-8 and TRBJ1-5, with 8 bases aligning to TRBD1. Germline-derived CDR1 and CDR2 are SGHVS and FQNEAQ. The CDR3 contains 20 residues. With 4 bases clipped from V and 0 bases from J, the junction kept 17 bases outside the gene matches. CDR3 coding DNA: TGTGCCAGCAGCTCATACGCGGGACAGGCCCGACGTTTTAGCAATCAGCCCCAGCATTTT. It is translated as CASSSYAGQARRFSNQPQHF.